The 16 T cell receptor beta chains below were found in one sample sequenced in a study of blood T cell repertoires in COVID-19. Libraries were prepared by immunoSEQ multiplex PCR; TCRdb keeps only in-frame clonotypes and omits some of them. The sample has 260,000 or so clones; roughly 89% are singletons. Specimen: PBMCs or T cells enriched from blood (not recorded which). These receptors all come from a woman in her 30s with acute COVID-19.

The V call is TRBV4-1, the J call TRBJ1-4, with D possibly matching TRBD1 (6 bases). The CDR3 is made up of 15 amino acids. The ends were cut back, 0 bases at V and 6 bases at J, with 11 bases in the middle. Per the germline V gene, CDR1 is MGHRA and CDR2 is YSYEKL. This chain's CDR3 is CASSQERGIDEKLFF. CDR3 sequence (DNA): TGCGCCAGCAGCCAAGAGAGGGGGATTGATGAAAAACTGTTTTTT.

V gene TRBV19 combines with J gene TRBJ1-1; 11 bases agree with TRBD1. The V segment lost 6 bases and the J segment 5 bases; nucleotides outside the gene matches: 5. The germline V gene has CDR1 LNHDA and CDR2 SQIVND (reference sequence). This CDR3 is built from 14 residues. CDR3 DNA: TGTGCCAGTAGCGTGGACAGGGGGCATACTGAAGCTTTCTTT. The encoded protein is CASSVDRGHTEAFF.

This clone showed up just once. The chain recombines TRBV7-9 with TRBJ2-2; the match to TRBD1 covers 9 bases. The V gene end was trimmed by 3 bases and the J gene end by 5 bases; junction bases not matched to a gene: 4. Per germline, CDR1 SEHNR and CDR2 FQNEAQ (reference sequence). CDR3 length equals 15 residues. CDR3: CASSFDRGVTGELFF. CDR3 bases: TGTGCCAGCAGCTTCGACAGGGGGGTTACCGGGGAGCTGTTTTTT.

The chain combines TRBV12-5 with TRBJ2-7, with 9 nucleotides matching TRBD1. Looked up from germline, CDR1 is LGHNT and CDR2 is FRNRAP. The CDR3 has 18 amino acids. The V gene end was trimmed by 3 bases and the J gene end by 2 bases; junction bases not matched to a gene: 14. The CDR3 region has the DNA TGTGCTAGTGGTTTATTGAGCAGGACAGGGGCTTTCCCCTACGAGCAGTACTTC. Translated, it gives CASGLLSRTGAFPYEQYF.

This clone has just a few counts. This chain uses TRBV19 with TRBJ1-2; 7 positions match TRBD1. Per the germline V gene, CDR1 is LNHDA and CDR2 is SQIVND (reference sequence). The CDR3 has 16 residues. Trimming took 3 bases from V and 8 from J; bases not matched to a gene: 15. The CDR3 coding sequence is TGTGCCAGTAGTATGTCCCAGAAGACAGGGCATGAAGGCTACACCTTC. Protein: CASSMSQKTGHEGYTF.

The V call is TRBV21-1, the J call TRBJ1-3; the D segment call TRBD1 is taken from the table without a DNA check. TRBV21-1 is a recognized pseudogene. This CDR3 is built from 18 residues. The CDR3 DNA follows: TGTGCCAGCAGCCTCCGACGGTTCAGGGGTTACTCTGGAAACACCATATATTTT. It translates to CASSLRRFRGYSGNTIYF.

V and J are TRBV14 and TRBJ1-4; possibly TRBD1 for D (6 bases). CDR1 is SGHDN and CDR2 is FVKESK in the germline V gene. This CDR3 has 16 amino acids. V lost 4 bases and J lost 0, with 12 bases in between. The CDR3 sequence is CASSPLQGTTNEKLFF. CDR3 sequence (DNA): TGTGCCAGCAGCCCTCTTCAGGGGACAACTAATGAAAAACTGTTTTTT.

This clone was observed once. The rearrangement joins TRBV4-1 to TRBJ1-5; no clear D. Germline V gene sequence: CDR1 MGHRA, CDR2 YSYEKL. Trimming stripped 1 base from V and 3 bases from J, with 10 bases between. The CDR3 has 15 residues. In DNA form, the CDR3 reads TGCGCCAGCAGCCAAGTTGGAGAGTCCAATCAGCCCCAGCATTTT. Its protein product is CASSQVGESNQPQHF.

About this clone itself: The limits of the CDR3 on the DNA are not certain, so only TCRdb's listed CDR3 is given. The V call is TRBV21-1, the J call TRBJ2-2; the table's D call of TRBD1 was not tested on the DNA. TRBV21-1 is termed a pseudogene. The length of the CDR3 is 17 amino acids, counting both ends. This CDR3 is CASSRVGQGAYTGELFF.

The rearrangement links TRBV29-1 to TRBJ2-1, with TRBD2 as a possible D gene (6 bases). The germline V gene has CDR1 SQVTM and CDR2 ANQGSEA. The CDR3 has 17 residues. Trimming left V 5 bases short and J 4 bases short, with 24 bases between. The CDR3: CSVKRDSSIPLYNEQFF. CDR3 nucleotides: TGCAGCGTTAAGAGGGACTCCTCAATTCCTTTATACAATGAGCAGTTCTTC.

The chain carries TRBV27 and TRBJ2-7, with D possibly matching TRBD1 (6 bases). The ends were cut back, 5 bases at V and 2 bases at J, with 25 bases in the middle. The CDR3 totals 18 residues. Germline V gene sequence: CDR1 MNHEY, CDR2 SMNVEV (reference sequence). DNA for the CDR3: TGTGCCAGCAGTCCCCTAGACAGGAAAAACCCCCATACCTACGAGCAGTACTTC. Its protein is CASSPLDRKNPHTYEQYF.

This clone has only one observation. The V call is TRBV5-5, the J call TRBJ1-1; tentative D call: TRBD1 (5 bases). Trimming cost V 7 bases and J 1 base, with 11 bases left between them. The germline gives CDR1 SGHKS, CDR2 YYEKEE (reference sequence). This CDR3 region has 13 residues. The CDR3, as DNA: TGTGCCAGCGGACAATTGGAGAACACTGAAGCTTTCTTT. Translated: CASGQLENTEAFF.

This sequence joins TRBV5-1 and TRBJ1-2; 7 nucleotides match TRBD1. The junction had 4 bases not matched to a gene; V was cut back by 5 bases and J by 6 bases. The germline gives CDR1 SGHRS, CDR2 YFSETQ. This CDR3 is 12 amino acids long. The CDR3 spells CASRIDRDGYTF. The CDR3 nucleotides are TGCGCCAGCAGAATCGACAGGGATGGCTACACCTTC.

The genes are TRBV11-2 and TRBJ1-2, with 9 bases identical to TRBD1. The CDR3 is 17 residues long. Germline V gives CDR1 SGHAT, CDR2 FQNNGV. With 5 bases clipped from V and 5 bases from J, the junction kept 15 bases outside the gene matches. As DNA, the CDR3 is TGTGCCAGCAGCCAACCTGGGACAGGGCAAACTCTATATGGCTACACCTTC. Encoded protein: CASSQPGTGQTLYGYTF.

The CDR3 DNA follows: TGCGCCAGCAGTGTGGCCCGCTGGGGGGCTGAAGCTTTCTTT. Translating it yields CASSVARWGAEAFF. The chain couples TRBV10-1 to TRBJ1-1; a weak D match, TRBD1 (5 bases). The ends were cut back, 4 bases at V and 6 bases at J, with 15 bases in the middle. The CDR3 is made up of 14 amino acids. CDR1 WNHNN and CDR2 SYGVQD come from the germline V gene (reference sequence).

This rearrangement joins TRBV4-1 to TRBJ2-7; D possibly corresponds to TRBD2 (5 bases). The CDR3 length is 13 residues. CDR1 MGHRA and CDR2 YSYEKL come from the germline V gene. Trimming shortened V by 6 bases and J by 3 bases, and 12 bases separated the two germline ends. The CDR3 here is CASSPRGDYEQYF. CDR3 DNA: TGCGCCAGCAGTCCCCGGGGAGACTACGAGCAGTACTTC.